Below, one T cell receptor beta chain is given with its context. No antigen is known for it. The record originates from a study of T cells expressing NK-cell markers (dated by TCRdb to 2018 to 2020). About the study as a whole: Fewer than ten donors provided sorted CD3+CD56+NKG2C+, CD3+CD56+NKG2C- and CD3+CD56-NKG2C+ T-cell subsets, whose TCR beta-chain repertoires were profiled. Of the eight sequenced donors, seven were found to be HCMV-seropositive and one was found to be HCMV-seronegative. All eight donors whose samples were sequenced were randomly selected healthy volunteers, three of them men and five women. Libraries were sequenced as 2 x 150 bp reads on Illumina HiSeq 2000/2500, MiSeq or NextSeq.

What the study reported, not specific to this receptor: Those dominant clonotypes were again the most abundant among CD3+CD56-NKG2C+ cells in a handful of donors, at roughly 28.3-65%. Whether the expanded NKG2C-expressing T cell clones were specific for HCMV antigens was left unclear. In several donors, the dominant CD3+CD56+NKG2C+ clonotypes ranked among the top 10 CD8+ clonotypes, making up roughly 1.0-7.0% of CD8+ T cells.

CDR1 and CDR2 were assigned from the germline V gene as MNHEY and SVGAGI. The CDR3 runs 18 residues from the cysteine to the phenylalanine. Nucleotide data are not available. Sequencing used an Illumina HiSeq 2000. 5'RACE template switching, by which a universal primer site and unique molecular identifiers were added, was used to make TCR beta cDNA libraries. cDNA synthesis was primed from the TCR beta constant segment and was followed by two successive PCR amplification steps. As for the authors' bioinformatics: MIGEC was used to demultiplex reads and group reads by UMI, and MiTCR was used to assemble and quantify clonotypes. Only TCR cDNA sequences supported by at least two reads were kept to exclude erroneous sequences. The tcR package was used for downstream repertoire analysis, with clonotypes matched between fractions based on CDR3 nucleotide sequence plus V segment. VDJmatch was used to annotate antigen specificity against VDJdb, with one amino acid substitution in CDR3 permitted. TCRdb reprocessed the reads, so every CDR3 protein sequence counts as one entry and DNA is not shown. The V and J calls shown here were made by TCRdb, not taken from the authors' results. This sample's table lists 400,000 to 500,000 distinct CDR3 sequences. In total, the top ten clones hold 7.3% of the sample.

HCMV serostatus was determined by detecting HCMV-specific IgG in serum with a commercial ELISA kit. Peripheral blood mononuclear cells were isolated from blood by Ficoll density gradient centrifugation. The sequence links TRBV6-5 to TRBJ2-1; the D call of TRBD2 rests on TCRdb alone, since no DNA is present to check it. The specimen was blood T cells: a sorted CD56 or NKG2C T cell subset, CD4+ or CD8+ T cells, or bulk PBMC T cells (not recorded which). The sequence derives from a woman between 18 and 69 years old in good health. The CDR3 has the sequence CASSSSSSGKYPYNEQFF.